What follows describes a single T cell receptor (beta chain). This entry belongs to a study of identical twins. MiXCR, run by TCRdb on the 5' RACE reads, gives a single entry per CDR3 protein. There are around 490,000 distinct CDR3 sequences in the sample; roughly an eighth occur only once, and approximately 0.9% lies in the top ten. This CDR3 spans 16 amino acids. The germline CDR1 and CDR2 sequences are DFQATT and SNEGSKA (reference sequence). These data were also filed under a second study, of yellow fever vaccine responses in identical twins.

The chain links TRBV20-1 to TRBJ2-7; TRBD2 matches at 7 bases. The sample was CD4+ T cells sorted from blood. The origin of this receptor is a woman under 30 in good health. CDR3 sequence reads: CSPWVGGRSETYEQYF. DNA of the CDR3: TGCAGCCCCTGGGTTGGCGGGAGATCTGAGACCTACGAGCAGTACTTC.